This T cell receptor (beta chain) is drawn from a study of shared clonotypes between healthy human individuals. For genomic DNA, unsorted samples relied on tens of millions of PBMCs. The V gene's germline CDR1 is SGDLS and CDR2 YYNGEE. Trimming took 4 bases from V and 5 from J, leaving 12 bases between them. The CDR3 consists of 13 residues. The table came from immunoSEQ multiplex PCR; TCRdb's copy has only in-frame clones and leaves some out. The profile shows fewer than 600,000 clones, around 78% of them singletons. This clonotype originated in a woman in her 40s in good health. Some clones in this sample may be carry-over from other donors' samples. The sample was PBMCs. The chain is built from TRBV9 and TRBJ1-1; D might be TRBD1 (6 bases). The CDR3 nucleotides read TGTGCCAGCAGCACGAGGGGGTTGACTGAAGCTTTCTTT. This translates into CASSTRGLTEAFF.